This T cell receptor beta chain was documented in a study of blood T cell repertoires in COVID-19. The overall study: Samples taken during acute and convalescent COVID-19 were collected in the United States, Italy and Spain. Sample material is recorded as cDNA or gDNA derived from T cells, B-cell-depleted T cells, or PBMCs.

V lost 5 bases, J lost 0 bases, and 4 bases stayed unmatched. Germline-derived CDR1 and CDR2 are SEHNR and FQNEAQ (reference sequence). This CDR3 region has 15 residues. The method was immunoSEQ multiplex PCR; TCRdb's version includes in-frame clones alone and lacks a portion of them. Here the sample spans around 200,000 clones, about nine tenths being singletons. The chain joins TRBV7-9 to TRBJ1-1, with 9 bases fitting TRBD1. The specimen sequenced was peripheral blood. This TCR came from a man of 80 years or more with acute or convalescent COVID-19. The CDR3: CASSSGQGMNTEAFF. CDR3 nucleotide sequence: TGTGCCAGCAGCAGTGGACAGGGGATGAACACTGAAGCTTTCTTT. Supplemented by reference TRBV7-9 and TRBJ1-1, the full variable domain reads DTGVSQNPRHKITKRGQNVTFRCDPISEHNRLYWYRQTLGQGPEFLTYFQNEAQLEKSRLLSDRFSAERPKGSFSTLEIQRTEQGDSAMYLCASSSGQGMNTEAFFGQGTRLTVV.